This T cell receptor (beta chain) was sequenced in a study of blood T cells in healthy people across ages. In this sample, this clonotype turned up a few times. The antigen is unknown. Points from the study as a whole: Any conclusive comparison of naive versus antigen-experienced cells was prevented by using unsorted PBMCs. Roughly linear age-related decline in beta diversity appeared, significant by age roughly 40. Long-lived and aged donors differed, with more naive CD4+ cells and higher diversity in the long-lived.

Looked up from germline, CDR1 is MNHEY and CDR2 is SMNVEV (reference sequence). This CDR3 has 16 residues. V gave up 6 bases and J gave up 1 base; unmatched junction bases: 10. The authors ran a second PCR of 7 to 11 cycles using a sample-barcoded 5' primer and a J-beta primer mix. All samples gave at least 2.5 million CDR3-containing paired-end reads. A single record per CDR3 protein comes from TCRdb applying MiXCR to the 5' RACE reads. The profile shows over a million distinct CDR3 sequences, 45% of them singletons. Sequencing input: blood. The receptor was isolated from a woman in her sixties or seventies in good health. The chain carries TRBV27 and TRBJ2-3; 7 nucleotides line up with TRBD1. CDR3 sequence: CASSSWNRGGTDTQYF. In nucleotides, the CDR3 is TGTGCCAGCAGCTCCTGGAACAGGGGTGGCACAGATACGCAGTATTTT.